This T cell receptor beta chain derives from a study of T cells and copy number aberrations in small-cell lung cancer. Overall study results and limits: The study's sample size was small, so findings need validation. Compared with adjacent lung tissue, tumors had lower T-cell richness and clonality and non-significantly lower density.

Each donor had smoking or heavy second-hand smoke exposure. Adjacent normal lung was taken at least 2 cm from tumor. V dropped 5 bases and J dropped 2 bases, with 13 bases sitting between them. The germline V gene encodes CDR1 LNHDA and CDR2 SQIVND (reference sequence). The CDR3 is 15 amino acids. Data came from immunoSEQ multiplex PCR; TCRdb stores just in-frame clones and leaves some out. This repertoire shows 9,000 to 10,000 clones, almost 80% found once; its top ten account for roughly 30%. In the case of this clone: Its antigen is currently unknown.

Sequences were obtained from normal tissue next to the tumor. The sequence derives from a man aged 60 to 69 with small cell lung cancer. J is TRBJ2-1 and V is TRBV19; possible D gene TRBD2, 6 bases. In DNA form, the CDR3 reads TGTGCCAGTAGTCCGCCTAGCGCGACCTACAATGAGCAGTTCTTC. Protein: CASSPPSATYNEQFF.